The rows below give T cell receptor beta chains drawn from one sample of a study of T cells after yellow fever vaccination. Using its own MiXCR run on the 5' RACE reads, TCRdb lists one record per CDR3 protein. The sample lists around 350,000 distinct CDR3 sequences, 11% occurring once. Sequenced here: PBMCs, sampled on the day of the first yellow fever vaccination. Receptors originate from a man aged 18 to 30 who received the YFV17D yellow fever vaccine. CDR3s include the opening cysteine and the closing phenylalanine or tryptophan.

V gene	J gene	CDR3 protein
TRBV6-2/TRBV6-3	TRBJ2-1	CASRKQGGFYNEQFF
TRBV6-2/TRBV6-3	TRBJ2-5	CASSSAQGPETQYF
TRBV7-8	TRBJ1-5	CASSFRTRDRGGGQPQHF
TRBV11-2	TRBJ1-6	CASSSRTGEASPLHF
TRBV2	TRBJ2-1	CASGGIQGLLVNEQFF
TRBV5-1	TRBJ2-4	CASSLDNIQYF
TRBV4-1	TRBJ1-2	CASSQDPWDYGYTF
TRBV10-3	TRBJ2-1	CAIRVRTSPVEQFF
TRBV7-9	TRBJ2-6	CASSPDRVSGANVLTF
TRBV20-1	TRBJ1-4	CSARDQGVSNEKLFF
TRBV5-1	TRBJ2-5	CASSHGKVRETQYF
TRBV27	TRBJ1-1	CASSLDGAYTEAFF
TRBV29-1	TRBJ2-3	CSVARGREDTQYF
TRBV4-1	TRBJ2-2	CASSTRDRGRTGELFF
TRBV12-3/TRBV12-4	TRBJ1-6	CASTGQGMTPLHF
TRBV7-2	TRBJ2-5	CASSLARSQETQYF
TRBV20-1	TRBJ2-2	CSARDRRRFGTGELFF
TRBV6-1	TRBJ1-1	CASNAVGGRSDTEAFF
TRBV4-2	TRBJ2-5	CASSQEASGQGLQETQYF
TRBV30	TRBJ1-1	CAWDREDAGTEAFF
TRBV3-1	TRBJ1-1	CASSQDSVRTEAFF
TRBV4-1	TRBJ1-6	CASSQDFEQGPLHF
TRBV10-2	TRBJ2-3	CASQSRGGDTQYF
TRBV29-1	TRBJ2-3	CSVEEPTQYF
TRBV6-4	TRBJ1-5	CASSGGEWENQPQHF
TRBV12-3/TRBV12-4	TRBJ2-3	CASTDRGRPDTQYF
TRBV28	TRBJ1-1	CASSLWRDRGTEAFF
TRBV5-1	TRBJ1-1	CASSIQGYRTEAFF
TRBV6-2/TRBV6-3	TRBJ1-1	CASRTTGKGVTEAFF
TRBV6-2/TRBV6-3	TRBJ2-5	CAGSTAEQETQYF
TRBV10-3	TRBJ2-5	CAISERSHTAETQYF
TRBV10-3	TRBJ2-5	CAISGGIAGDQETQYF
TRBV12-3/TRBV12-4	TRBJ2-4	CASSLVGSSIQYF
TRBV5-6	TRBJ2-3	CASSWRGLGGSTDTQYF
TRBV20-1	TRBJ1-2	CSAPTTGSGYTF
TRBV2	TRBJ1-2	CASSDTGPSTWGLF
TRBV7-8	TRBJ1-4	CASSPRGREELFF
TRBV6-5	TRBJ1-5	CASSYSRGVGDTQQPQHF
TRBV12-3/TRBV12-4	TRBJ2-5	CASSLLVGGETQYF
TRBV24-1	TRBJ2-5	CATSDGAQETQYF
TRBV10-1	TRBJ2-7	CASSEYRTSREQYF
TRBV7-2	TRBJ2-5	CASSFARETQYF
TRBV5-4	TRBJ2-1	CASSLVGSLQGMKFF
TRBV5-1	TRBJ2-2	CASSAGGPGTGELFF